This T cell receptor beta chain was profiled in a study of shared clonotypes between healthy human individuals. Whole-study results and caveats: Even with large depth, rarefaction showed that sorted-subset sequencing was incomplete. The genetic and exposure-history diversity represented was limited by few donors.

Turning to this clone: As yet, its antigen is unknown.

TCRdb's table, derived via immunoSEQ multiplex PCR, lists solely in-frame clones and lacks some. The sample consists of over 2 million clones, less than 95% of them appearing once. The CDR3 runs 16 residues. Germline V gene data show CDR1 as SGDLS and CDR2 as YYNGEE. V dropped 2 bases and J dropped 1 base, with 15 bases sitting between them. Source material: naive CD4+ T cells from PBMCs. Subset reported: CD45RA+ positively selected. V usage is TRBV9 and J usage is TRBJ1-1, with D possibly being TRBD1 (6 bases). The origin of this receptor is a man younger than 35 in good health. Some clones in this sample may be carry-over from other donors' samples. CDR3 residues: CASSVWAGAGNTEAFF. As DNA, the CDR3 is TGTGCCAGCAGCGTCTGGGCAGGGGCTGGGAACACTGAAGCTTTCTTT. Filled out from reference TRBV9 and TRBJ1-1, the complete variable domain reads DSGVTQTPKHLITATGQRVTLRCSPRSGDLSVYWYQQSLDQGLQFLIQYYNGEERAKGNILERFSAQQFPDLHSELNLSSLELGDSALYFCASSVWAGAGNTEAFFGQGTRLTVV.